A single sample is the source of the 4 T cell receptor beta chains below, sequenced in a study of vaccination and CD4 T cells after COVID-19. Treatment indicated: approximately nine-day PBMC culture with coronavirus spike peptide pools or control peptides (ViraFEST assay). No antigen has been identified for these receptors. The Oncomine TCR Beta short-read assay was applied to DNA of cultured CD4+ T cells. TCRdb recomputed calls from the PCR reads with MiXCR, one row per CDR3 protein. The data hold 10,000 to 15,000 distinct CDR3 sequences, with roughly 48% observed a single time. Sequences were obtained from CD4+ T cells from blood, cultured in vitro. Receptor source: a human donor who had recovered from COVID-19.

The CDR3: CASSRGAGRQGYTF. The CDR3 DNA reads TGTGCCAGCAGCCGGGGGGCCGGGAGACAGGGCTACACCTTC. The chain has TRBV2 and TRBJ1-2, with a tentative D call TRBD1 (6 bases). V lost 6 bases and J lost 8, with 19 bases in between. CDR1 SNHLY and CDR2 FYNNEI come from the germline V gene. The length of the CDR3 is 14 residues. The entire variable domain, with the rest obtained from reference TRBV2 and TRBJ1-2, is as follows: EPEVTQTPSHQVTQMGQEVILRCVPISNHLYFYWYRQILGQKVEFLVSFYNNEISEKSEIFDDQFSVERPDGSNFTLKIRSTKLEDSAMYFCASSRGAGRQGYTFGSGTRLTVV.

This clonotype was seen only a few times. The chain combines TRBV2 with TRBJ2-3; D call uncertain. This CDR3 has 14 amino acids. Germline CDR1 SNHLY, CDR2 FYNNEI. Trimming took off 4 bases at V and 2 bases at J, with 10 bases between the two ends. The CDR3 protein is CASSVNFPTDTQYF. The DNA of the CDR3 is TGTGCCAGCAGTGTAAACTTCCCCACAGATACGCAGTATTTT. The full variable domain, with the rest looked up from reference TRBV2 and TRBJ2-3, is EPEVTQTPSHQVTQMGQEVILRCVPISNHLYFYWYRQILGQKVEFLVSFYNNEISEKSEIFDDQFSVERPDGSNFTLKIRSTKLEDSAMYFCASSVNFPTDTQYFGPGTRLTVL.

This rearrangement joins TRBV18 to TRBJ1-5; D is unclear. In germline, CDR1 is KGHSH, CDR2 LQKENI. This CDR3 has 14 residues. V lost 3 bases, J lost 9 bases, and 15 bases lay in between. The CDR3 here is CASSPAGLWGPQHF. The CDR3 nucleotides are TGTGCCAGCTCACCGGCCGGGTTGTGGGGGCCCCAGCATTTT.

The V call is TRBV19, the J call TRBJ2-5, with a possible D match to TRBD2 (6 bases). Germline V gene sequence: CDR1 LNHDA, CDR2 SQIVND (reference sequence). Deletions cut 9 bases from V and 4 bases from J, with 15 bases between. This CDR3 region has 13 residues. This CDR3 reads CARPGLGGETQYF. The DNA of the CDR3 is TGTGCCAGACCGGGACTGGGCGGAGAGACCCAGTACTTC.